These T cell receptor beta chains were read from a single sample in a study of Graves' ophthalmopathy and Graves' hyperthyroidism. One entry per CDR3 protein, called by TCRdb with MiXCR from the multiplex PCR reads. Of 650,000 to 900,000 distinct CDR3 sequences detected, 35% to 50% appear once; the ten largest clones hold approximately 43%. Sequenced sample: peripheral blood. The receptors originated from an adult man with Graves' ophthalmopathy. Both conserved end residues are part of each CDR3. The D gene is left open where the match is weak. Expanded clones are given a class, and other clones once, few, many or no size at all.

TRBV10-3	-	-	TRBJ1-5	CASEPNREGSNQPQHF	TGTGCCAGCGAACCTAACAGGGAGGGAAGCAATCAGCCCCAGCATTTT
TRBV25-1	few	TRBD1	TRBJ2-2	CASSYDRVAGELFF	TGTGCCAGCAGTTACGACAGGGTGGCCGGGGAGCTGTTTTTT
TRBV6-4	-	-	TRBJ1-4	CASAAGENEKLFF	TGTGCCAGCGCGGCAGGAGAAAATGAAAAACTGTTTTTT
TRBV20-1	few	TRBD1	TRBJ1-2	CSAEDRHNYGYTF	TGCAGTGCCGAGGACAGGCATAACTATGGCTACACCTTC
TRBV7-2	-	TRBD1	TRBJ1-2	CASSLGLGGTGGGYGYTF	TGTGCCAGCAGCTTAGGACTCGGGGGGACAGGGGGGGGTTATGGCTACACCTTC
TRBV10-3	many	TRBD1	TRBJ1-4	CAISDLQGGEKLFF	TGTGCCATCAGTGATTTGCAGGGGGGTGAAAAACTGTTTTTT
TRBV20-1	few	TRBD1	TRBJ2-7	CSAATGTAYEQYF	TGCAGCGCTGCTACCGGGACAGCTTACGAGCAGTACTTC
TRBV7-9	many	-	TRBJ1-5	CASSLTGSQPQHF	TGTGCCAGCAGCTTAACCGGGAGTCAGCCCCAGCATTTT
TRBV12-3/TRBV12-4	-	TRBD2	TRBJ2-7	CASSTGLAEAYEQYF	TGTGCCAGCAGTACGGGACTAGCGGAAGCCTACGAGCAGTACTTC
TRBV7-9	many	-	TRBJ1-2	CASSTTSLEGVYGYTF	TGTGCCAGCAGCACAACCTCGCTTGAGGGCGTCTATGGCTACACCTTC
TRBV2	many	TRBD1	TRBJ1-1	CASSEQGTARMNTEAFF	TGTGCCAGCAGTGAACAAGGGACAGCGAGAATGAACACTGAAGCTTTCTTT
TRBV14	few	TRBD2	TRBJ2-5	CASSPTPSGIQETQYF	TGTGCCAGCAGCCCGACCCCTAGCGGGATCCAAGAGACCCAGTACTTC
TRBV7-2	-	TRBD2	TRBJ2-7	CASSPWGGNEAYEQYF	TGTGCCAGCAGCCCCTGGGGAGGGAATGAAGCTTACGAGCAGTACTTC
TRBV11-1	many	TRBD1	TRBJ1-6	CASSQDRLYSPLHF	TGTGCCAGCAGCCAGGACAGGCTCTATTCACCCCTCCACTTT
TRBV29-1	-	TRBD1	TRBJ1-5	CSTLGQGVVTQHF	TGCAGCACACTGGGACAGGGGGTGGTGACCCAGCATTTT
TRBV7-6	-	TRBD1	TRBJ2-7	CASSSRQGGGELYF	TGTGCCAGCAGCTCGCGACAGGGGGGGGGGGAGCTGTACTTC
TRBV4-1	-	TRBD2	TRBJ2-5	CASSQRTSGLETQYF	TGTGCCAGCAGCCAACGGACTAGCGGTTTGGAGACCCAGTACTTC
TRBV7-2	many	-	TRBJ1-2	CASSLLGPDYGYTF	TGTGCCAGCAGCTTACTAGGGCCCGACTATGGCTACACCTTC
TRBV12-3/TRBV12-4	-	TRBD1	TRBJ2-7	CASSPQGARDEQYF	TGTGCCAGCAGTCCTCAGGGGGCTAGGGACGAGCAGTACTTC
TRBV19	-	TRBD1	TRBJ1-1	CASSHFRFSQDRFDTEAFF	TGTGCCAGTAGTCACTTCCGATTCTCCCAGGACAGGTTTGACACTGAAGCTTTCTTT
TRBV20-1	-	-	TRBJ1-1	CSATKDKGSYPEHTEAFF	TGCAGTGCTACCAAGGACAAGGGATCGTACCCGGAGCACACTGAAGCTTTCTTT
TRBV2	many	TRBD2	TRBJ2-7	CASSVGTSNYEQYF	TGTGCCAGCAGTGTAGGGACTAGTAACTACGAGCAGTACTTC
TRBV9	few	-	TRBJ1-1	CASSYSGQPPGGAFF	TGTGCCAGCAGCTACTCCGGACAGCCCCCCGGGGGAGCTTTCTTT
TRBV14	many	-	TRBJ1-1	CASSTGIRTEAFF	TGTGCCAGCAGCACGGGGATTCGCACTGAAGCTTTCTTT
TRBV7-6	-	-	TRBJ2-7	CASSEPGRGYEQYF	TGTGCCAGCAGTGAACCGGGCAGGGGCTACGAGCAGTACTTC
TRBV2	-	TRBD2	TRBJ2-5	CASATSGGQETQYF	TGTGCCAGCGCGACTAGCGGGGGTCAAGAGACCCAGTACTTC
TRBV10-3	-	-	TRBJ1-2	CAISSGAMSYTF	TGTGCCATCAGTTCCGGGGCGATGAGCTACACCTTC
TRBV29-1	many	TRBD1	TRBJ1-1	CSVDAWTGSLLMNTEAFF	TGCAGCGTTGACGCCTGGACAGGGAGCCTCCTCATGAACACTGAAGCTTTCTTT
TRBV12-3/TRBV12-4	few	TRBD2	TRBJ2-7	CASGPQLALSYEQYF	TGTGCTAGTGGTCCACAACTAGCGTTGTCCTACGAGCAGTACTTC
TRBV7-8	-	TRBD1	TRBJ1-2	CASSNPGQGISYGYTF	TGTGCCAGCAGCAACCCGGGACAGGGTATTAGCTATGGCTACACCTTC
TRBV2	-	-	TRBJ2-2	CASSEALGSDGELFF	TGTGCCAGCAGTGAAGCGCTGGGATCGGACGGGGAGCTGTTTTTT
TRBV25-1	-	-	TRBJ2-2	CASSNSYTGELFF	TGTGCCAGCAGCAACAGCTACACCGGGGAGCTGTTTTTT
TRBV7-9	few	TRBD2	TRBJ2-5	CASSLVFGVGGDRETQYF	TGTGCCAGCAGCTTAGTCTTTGGAGTGGGGGGGGATCGAGAGACCCAGTACTTC
TRBV7-9	few	-	TRBJ1-1	CASSLNPGNTEAFF	TGTGCCAGCAGCTTAAATCCCGGGAACACTGAAGCTTTCTTT
TRBV7-9	many	-	TRBJ1-5	CASSYRDQPQHF	TGTGCCAGCAGCTACCGGGATCAGCCCCAGCATTTT
TRBV7-6	many	-	TRBJ1-3	CASSLDWAGNTIYF	TGTGCCAGCAGCTTAGATTGGGCTGGAAACACCATATATTTT
TRBV20-1	few	-	TRBJ1-5	CSASWGAHSNQPQHF	TGCAGTGCTAGCTGGGGGGCGCATAGCAATCAGCCCCAGCATTTT
TRBV15	-	-	TRBJ1-2	CATSRDLGAVYGYTF	TGTGCCACCAGCAGAGATCTGGGGGCAGTTTATGGCTACACCTTC
TRBV28	once	-	TRBJ1-1	CASSSLLGAFF	TGTGCCAGCAGTTCACTACTTGGGGCTTTCTTT
TRBV11-2	few	-	TRBJ2-7	CASGRFSYEQYF	TGTGCCAGCGGAAGGTTTTCCTACGAGCAGTACTTC
TRBV29-1	many	-	TRBJ1-1	CSVDLSRAFF	TGCAGCGTTGATCTTTCCAGGGCTTTCTTT
TRBV12-3/TRBV12-4	many	-	TRBJ2-5	CASSLTGIETQYF	TGTGCCAGCAGTTTGACGGGAATCGAGACCCAGTACTTC
TRBV19	-	-	TRBJ1-5	CASSIQGDQLQHF	TGTGCCAGTAGTATCCAGGGAGATCAGCTCCAGCATTTT